This T cell receptor beta chain was sequenced for a study of T cell responses to AZD1222 COVID-19 vaccine. Germline CDR1 reads MNHEY; CDR2 reads SMNVEV (reference sequence). The CDR3 contains 13 residues. The V end lost 2 bases, the J end lost 6 bases, and 10 bases lay between the germline ends. This clone was counted once. The protocol was immunoSEQ multiplex PCR, while the TCRdb copy is restricted to in-frame clones and leaves out a portion. The repertoire consists of about 100,000 clones, with 87% occurring once and the leading ten covering roughly 3%. Source: peripheral blood, taken on day 0 of AZD1222 vaccination. The chain has TRBV27 and TRBJ1-1; possibly TRBD1 for D (6 bases). This receptor was identified in an adult in good health. The CDR3 here is CASSLNGQPEAFF. The CDR3 coding sequence is TGTGCCAGCAGTTTAAATGGACAGCCTGAAGCTTTCTTT.